The sequence of this T cell receptor beta chain was determined in a study of T cells in Graves' hyperthyroidism and ophthalmopathy. Study-wide findings and caveats: The majority of expanded thyroid clonotypes above 0.001 also appeared in blood.

RNA transcripts yielded amplified TCR beta CDR3 regions. First-round RT-PCR of the TCR CDR3 relied on the HTBI primer set. One entry per CDR3 protein, called by TCRdb with MiXCR from the multiplex PCR reads. The sample yields a few hundred thousand distinct CDR3 sequences, about 45% seen once. The germline gives CDR1 SNHLY, CDR2 FYNNEI. J lost 2 bases, V lost 8 bases, and 5 bases had no gene match. CDR3 size: 14 residues. This clonotype was seen ten or more times. Its antigen is not identified. Clinicians diagnosed patients from clinical symptoms, serum thyroxine and TRAb, thyroid ultrasound and orbital computed tomography.

Sequenced: peripheral blood or thyroid tissue (not recorded which). J is TRBJ1-5 and V is TRBV2, with 8 bases matching TRBD1. The source of this sequence is a woman aged 18-29 years with Graves' hyperthyroidism. The CDR3 sequence: CASSGQGGNQPQHF. CDR3 sequence (DNA): TGTGCCAGCTCTGGACAGGGAGGCAATCAGCCCCAGCATTTT.